The clone carrying this T cell receptor (beta chain) was seen a few times. No antigen is known for it. Using immunoSEQ multiplex PCR, the repertoire was profiled, and TCRdb retains in-frame clones only, with some absent. This sample carries tens of thousands of clones, around two thirds of them seen once, and the ten largest clones take less than 4%. Each patient relapsed following autologous stem cell transplantation, and prior brentuximab vedotin exposure differed. The patients, who had relapsed/refractory classical Hodgkin lymphoma, achieved best responses of complete response, partial response or progressive disease. The data were obtained in a study of PD-1 blockade in classical Hodgkin lymphoma. Whole-study findings and limits: Nivolumab starters within 1 year of ASCT were excluded. Complete responders entered with baseline diversity on par with newly diagnosed patients, the results showed. Newly diagnosed patients reportedly trailed healthy donors in baseline TCR diversity.

In germline, CDR1 is SNHLY, CDR2 FYNNEI. After removal of 3 bases from V and 2 bases from J, the junction contained 1 base not matched to a gene. This CDR3 comprises 14 residues. The gene calls are TRBV2 and TRBJ1-2; 9 positions agree with TRBD1. This sample comprised peripheral blood mononuclear cells (PBMCs), obtained at baseline. The receptor's source is a human donor with classical Hodgkin lymphoma. CDR3: CASSEGTGNYGYTF. The CDR3 coding sequence is TGTGCCAGCAGTGAGGGGACAGGGAACTATGGCTACACCTTC.